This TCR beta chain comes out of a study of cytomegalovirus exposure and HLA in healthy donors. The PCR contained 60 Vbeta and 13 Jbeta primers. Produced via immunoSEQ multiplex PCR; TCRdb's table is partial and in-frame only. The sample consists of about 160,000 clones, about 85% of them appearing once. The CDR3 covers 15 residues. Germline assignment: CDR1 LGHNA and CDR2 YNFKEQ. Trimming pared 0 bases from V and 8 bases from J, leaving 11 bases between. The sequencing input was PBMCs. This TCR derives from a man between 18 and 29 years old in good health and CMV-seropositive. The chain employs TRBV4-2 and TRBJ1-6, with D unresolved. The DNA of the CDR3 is TGTGCCAGCAGCCAAGATCGCACACGATATTCACCCCTCCACTTT. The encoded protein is CASSQDRTRYSPLHF.